These T cell receptor beta chains were read from a single sample in a study of cytomegalovirus exposure and HLA in healthy donors. Assay: immunoSEQ multiplex PCR; the TCRdb copy retains only in-frame clones and omits some. The sample contains some 120,000 clones, around 75% of which appear only once. The sequencing sample was made of PBMCs. These receptors all come from a woman between 50 and 59 years old in good health and CMV-seropositive. CDR3s include the opening cysteine and the closing phenylalanine or tryptophan. Each record gives: clone size, D gene, V gene, J gene, CDR3 protein, CDR3 DNA. The D gene is left open where the match is weak. Clone size appears in some rows only: once, few, many, or a class for an expanded clone.

clone size: NA; D gene: NA; V gene: TRBV4-2; J gene: TRBJ2-5; CDR3 protein: CASSQTPGGNQETQYF; CDR3 DNA: TGTGCCAGCAGCCAAACGCCCGGAGGTAACCAAGAGACCCAGTACTTC
clone size: NA; D gene: TRBD2; V gene: TRBV5-1; J gene: TRBJ2-3; CDR3 protein: CASSLLVAGVLDTQYF; CDR3 DNA: TGCGCCAGCAGCTTGTTAGTAGCGGGAGTTTTAGATACGCAGTATTTT
clone size: few; D gene: NA; V gene: TRBV29-1; J gene: TRBJ1-5; CDR3 protein: CSVQVGSLDQPQHF; CDR3 DNA: TGCAGCGTTCAGGTAGGGAGCTTGGACCAGCCCCAGCATTTT
clone size: NA; D gene: NA; V gene: TRBV25-1; J gene: TRBJ2-7; CDR3 protein: CASSPAGAYEQYF; CDR3 DNA: TGTGCCAGCAGTCCGGCCGGAGCCTACGAGCAGTACTTC
clone size: few; D gene: TRBD2; V gene: TRBV4-1; J gene: TRBJ2-1; CDR3 protein: CASSQTGTSGSQLNEQFF; CDR3 DNA: TGCGCCAGCAGCCAGACCGGGACTAGCGGGAGTCAGCTAAATGAGCAGTTCTTC
clone size: NA; D gene: NA; V gene: TRBV5-1; J gene: TRBJ2-7; CDR3 protein: CASSLEQDSYEQYF; CDR3 DNA: TGCGCCAGCAGCTTGGAACAGGACTCCTACGAGCAGTACTTC
clone size: few; D gene: NA; V gene: TRBV27; J gene: TRBJ2-7; CDR3 protein: CASSQGGSYEQYF; CDR3 DNA: TGTGCCAGCAGCCAGGGGGGATCCTACGAGCAGTACTTC
clone size: few; D gene: TRBD1; V gene: TRBV6-1; J gene: TRBJ2-1; CDR3 protein: CASDDRGADNEQFF; CDR3 DNA: TGTGCCAGCGACGACAGGGGTGCCGACAATGAGCAGTTCTTC
clone size: once; D gene: TRBD1; V gene: TRBV9; J gene: TRBJ2-7; CDR3 protein: CASGTAPYEQYF; CDR3 DNA: TGTGCCAGCGGGACAGCACCCTACGAGCAGTACTTC
clone size: NA; D gene: NA; V gene: TRBV27; J gene: TRBJ2-5; CDR3 protein: CASSWNPDSRGETQYF; CDR3 DNA: TGTGCCAGCAGTTGGAACCCGGACTCAAGAGGGGAGACCCAGTACTTC
clone size: few; D gene: NA; V gene: TRBV6-5; J gene: TRBJ1-4; CDR3 protein: CASSYGWGQDEKLFF; CDR3 DNA: TGTGCCAGCAGTTACGGCTGGGGGCAGGATGAAAAACTGTTTTTT
clone size: NA; D gene: NA; V gene: TRBV11-3; J gene: TRBJ1-1; CDR3 protein: CASSLDLLGGTEAFF; CDR3 DNA: TGTGCCAGCAGCTTAGATTTGTTGGGGGGCACTGAAGCTTTCTTT
clone size: NA; D gene: NA; V gene: TRBV11-1; J gene: TRBJ2-1; CDR3 protein: CASSLAREQFF; CDR3 DNA: TGTGCCAGCAGCTTAGCCAGGGAGCAGTTCTTC
clone size: few; D gene: TRBD2; V gene: TRBV6-5; J gene: TRBJ2-1; CDR3 protein: CASSYLGLYNEQFF; CDR3 DNA: TGTGCCAGCAGTTACTTGGGACTATACAATGAGCAGTTCTTC
clone size: NA; D gene: TRBD2; V gene: TRBV7-2; J gene: TRBJ2-1; CDR3 protein: CASSFGLVISEQFF; CDR3 DNA: TGTGCCAGCAGCTTCGGACTAGTAATCAGTGAGCAGTTCTTC
clone size: NA; D gene: NA; V gene: TRBV4-3; J gene: TRBJ2-7; CDR3 protein: CASSQEGRGNNEQYF; CDR3 DNA: TGCGCCAGCAGCCAAGAGGGAAGGGGGAACAACGAGCAGTACTTC
clone size: NA; D gene: TRBD1; V gene: TRBV5-1; J gene: TRBJ1-5; CDR3 protein: CASSLGQGDNQPQHF; CDR3 DNA: TGCGCCAGCAGCTTAGGTCAGGGGGACAATCAGCCCCAGCATTTT
clone size: NA; D gene: TRBD2; V gene: TRBV19; J gene: TRBJ2-2; CDR3 protein: CASAGVTGELFF; CDR3 DNA: TGTGCCAGCGCGGGGGTCACCGGGGAGCTGTTTTTT
clone size: NA; D gene: NA; V gene: TRBV18; J gene: TRBJ1-6; CDR3 protein: CASSPLRESPLHF; CDR3 DNA: TGTGCCAGCTCACCACTTAGGGAGTCACCCCTCCACTTT
clone size: NA; D gene: TRBD2; V gene: TRBV6-1; J gene: TRBJ2-7; CDR3 protein: CASSGNSGRPYEQYF; CDR3 DNA: TGTGCCAGCAGTGGAAATAGCGGGAGGCCCTACGAGCAGTACTTC
clone size: few; D gene: NA; V gene: TRBV6-5; J gene: TRBJ1-1; CDR3 protein: CASRGFRDTEAFF; CDR3 DNA: TGTGCCAGCCGGGGTTTTCGGGACACTGAAGCTTTCTTT
clone size: few; D gene: NA; V gene: TRBV6-5; J gene: TRBJ1-1; CDR3 protein: CASSYSIRWQGAFF; CDR3 DNA: TGTGCCAGCAGTTACTCGATTAGATGGCAGGGAGCTTTCTTT
clone size: NA; D gene: NA; V gene: TRBV10-1; J gene: TRBJ2-2; CDR3 protein: CASSDFGGSDLDFLDSANTGELFF; CDR3 DNA: TGCGCCAGCAGTGATTTTGGGGGGAGCGACTTAGACTTTTTGGACTCAGCGAACACCGGGGAGCTGTTTTTT
clone size: NA; D gene: NA; V gene: TRBV6-1; J gene: TRBJ1-6; CDR3 protein: CASSGPRTAVSPLHF; CDR3 DNA: TGTGCCAGCAGTGGACCTCGGACAGCTGTATCACCCCTCCACTTT
clone size: NA; D gene: TRBD1; V gene: TRBV2; J gene: TRBJ1-1; CDR3 protein: CASSERQGVDTEAFF; CDR3 DNA: TGTGCCAGCAGTGAGAGACAGGGGGTAGACACTGAAGCTTTCTTT
clone size: few; D gene: NA; V gene: TRBV25-1; J gene: TRBJ1-1; CDR3 protein: CASSRYTEAFF; CDR3 DNA: TGTGCCAGCAGCAGGTACACTGAAGCTTTCTTT
clone size: NA; D gene: NA; V gene: TRBV21-1; J gene: TRBJ1-2; CDR3 protein: CASSKKPGVGPYVIYGYTF; CDR3 DNA: TGTGCCAGCAGCAAAAAGCCCGGAGTGGGTCCCTACGTTATCTATGGCTACACCTTC
clone size: NA; D gene: TRBD2; V gene: TRBV10-3; J gene: TRBJ2-1; CDR3 protein: CAMGLAGANEQFF; CDR3 DNA: TGTGCCATGGGACTAGCGGGAGCCAATGAGCAGTTCTTC
clone size: NA; D gene: NA; V gene: TRBV19; J gene: TRBJ2-1; CDR3 protein: CASSIISTIYNEQFF; CDR3 DNA: TGTGCCAGTAGTATAATCAGCACTATCTACAATGAGCAGTTCTTC